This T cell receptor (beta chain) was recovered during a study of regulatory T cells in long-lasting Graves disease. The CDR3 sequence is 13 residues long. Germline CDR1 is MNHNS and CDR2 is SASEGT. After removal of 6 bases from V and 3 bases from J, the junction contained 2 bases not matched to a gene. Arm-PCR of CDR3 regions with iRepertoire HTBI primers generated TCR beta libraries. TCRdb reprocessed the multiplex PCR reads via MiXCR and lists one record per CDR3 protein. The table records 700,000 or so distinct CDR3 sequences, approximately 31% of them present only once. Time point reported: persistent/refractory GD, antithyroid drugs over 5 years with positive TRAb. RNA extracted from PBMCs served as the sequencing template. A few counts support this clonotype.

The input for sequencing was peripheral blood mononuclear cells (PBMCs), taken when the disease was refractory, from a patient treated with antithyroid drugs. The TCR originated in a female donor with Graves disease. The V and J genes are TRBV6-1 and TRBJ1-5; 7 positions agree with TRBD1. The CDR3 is CASRGQYNQPQHF. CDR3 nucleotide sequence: TGTGCCAGCAGGGGACAGTACAATCAGCCCCAGCATTTT.